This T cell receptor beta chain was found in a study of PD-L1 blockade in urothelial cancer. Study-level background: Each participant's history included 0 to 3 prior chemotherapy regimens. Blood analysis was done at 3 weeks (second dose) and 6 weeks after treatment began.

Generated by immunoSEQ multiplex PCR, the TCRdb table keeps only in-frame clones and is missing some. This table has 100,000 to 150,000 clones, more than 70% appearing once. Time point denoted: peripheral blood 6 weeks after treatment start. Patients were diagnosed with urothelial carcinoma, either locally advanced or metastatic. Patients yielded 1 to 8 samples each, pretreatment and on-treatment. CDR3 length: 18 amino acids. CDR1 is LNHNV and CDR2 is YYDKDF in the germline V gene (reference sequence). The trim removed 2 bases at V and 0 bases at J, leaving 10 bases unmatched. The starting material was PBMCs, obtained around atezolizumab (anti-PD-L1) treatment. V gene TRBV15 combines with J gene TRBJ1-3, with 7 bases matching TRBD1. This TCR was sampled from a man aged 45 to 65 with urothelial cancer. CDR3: CATSRTGTAFYSGNTIYF. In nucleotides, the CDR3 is TGTGCCACCAGCAGAACTGGGACAGCTTTTTACTCTGGAAACACCATATATTTT.